Listed below are T cell receptor beta chains from one sample, sequenced in a study of blood T cell repertoires in COVID-19. The table came from immunoSEQ multiplex PCR; TCRdb's copy has only in-frame clones and leaves some out. Of about 280,000 clones in the sample, around 92% were seen once. The specimen sequenced was peripheral blood. Every receptor here comes from a woman aged 30 to 39 with COVID-19, enrolled during active disease. The CDR3 runs from the conserved cysteine through the conserved F or W. The order of the fields is V gene, CDR3 length, clone size, D gene, J gene, CDR3 DNA, CDR3 protein. D genes are given only for firm matches. Expanded clones are given a class, and other clones once, few, many or no size at all.

>TRBV3-1/TRBV3-2|13|-|-|TRBJ1-1
TGTGCCAGCAGCCAGGGTGGAGGGGCTGAAGCTTTCTTT
CASSQGGGAEAFF
>TRBV5-1|13|-|-|TRBJ1-2
TGCGCCAGCAGCTTGAGCGGGGGATATGGCTACACCTTC
CASSLSGGYGYTF
>TRBV29-1|15|once|-|TRBJ1-4
TGCAGCGTTGAAGGGCCACTAGAAGAGGGTGAAAAACTGTTTTTT
CSVEGPLEEGEKLFF
>TRBV6-5|14|-|-|TRBJ1-1
TGTGCCAGCAGTTACCAGGAGGGTAGCACTGAAGCTTTCTTT
CASSYQEGSTEAFF
>TRBV4-2|16|-|-|TRBJ1-5
TGTGCCAGCAGCCAAGATCGACAGGCCTTGAATCAGCCCCAGCATTTT
CASSQDRQALNQPQHF
>TRBV11-2|14|-|TRBD2|TRBJ2-5
TGTGCCAGCAGCCCAACGGGAGGGGTAGAGACCCAGTACTTC
CASSPTGGVETQYF
>TRBV19|13|-|TRBD1|TRBJ2-3
TGTGCCAGTAGAGCAGGGGGACAAGATACGCAGTATTTT
CASRAGGQDTQYF
>TRBV16|17|-|TRBD1|TRBJ2-1
TGTGCCAGCAGCCAATCGGGACAGGGATTCTCCTACAATGAGCAGTTCTTC
CASSQSGQGFSYNEQFF
>TRBV4-2|15|-|TRBD1|TRBJ1-2
TGTGCCAGCAGCCAAGAATACGGGACAGTCTATGGCTACACCTTC
CASSQEYGTVYGYTF
>TRBV19|13|few|TRBD1|TRBJ1-5
TGTGCCAGTGGTGACAGGGTCGGTCAGCCCCAGCATTTT
CASGDRVGQPQHF
>TRBV14|14|-|-|TRBJ2-7
TGTGCCAGCGGGCCAGGGTATAGCTCCTACGAGCAGTACTTC
CASGPGYSSYEQYF
>TRBV12-3/TRBV12-4|13|-|-|TRBJ1-5
TGTGCCAGCAGTTTTCGAAGGGGACAGCCCCAGCATTTT
CASSFRRGQPQHF
>TRBV2|14|-|-|TRBJ1-4
TGTGCCAGCAGAGAGCACTCAACGGGGGAAAAACTGTTTTTT
CASREHSTGEKLFF
>TRBV29-1|9|-|-|TRBJ1-1
TGCAGCGTTGATTCTGGACAGCTCTTT
CSVDSGQLF
>TRBV4-1|12|-|-|TRBJ2-1
TGCGCCAGCAGCCAGGGGAGGGGGGAGCAGTTCTTC
CASSQGRGEQFF
>TRBV2|12|-|-|TRBJ1-5
TGTGCCAGCAGTGGGGGGGGACAGCCCCAGCATTTT
CASSGGGQPQHF
>TRBV5-4|13|-|-|TRBJ1-2
TGTGCCAGCAGCTTTGGAGGGTCCCCTGGCTACACCTTC
CASSFGGSPGYTF
>TRBV5-6|16|once|-|TRBJ1-6
TGTGCCAGCAGCTTGGCCGGGAGCTCCTATAATTCACCCCTCCACTTT
CASSLAGSSYNSPLHF
>TRBV5-4|12|-|-|TRBJ2-2
TGTGCCAGCGGACTGAACACCGGGGAGCTGTTTTTT
CASGLNTGELFF
>TRBV18|15|-|-|TRBJ1-2
TGTGCCAGCTCACCATTGGATCAGGGACTCTATGGCTACACCTTC
CASSPLDQGLYGYTF
>TRBV7-9|14|-|TRBD1|TRBJ2-4
TGTGCCAGCAGCTTCGGGACAGGACAAAACATTCAGTACTTC
CASSFGTGQNIQYF
>TRBV30|12|-|-|TRBJ1-2
TGTGCCTGGAGTTACGGGGATAGTGGCTACACCTTC
CAWSYGDSGYTF
>TRBV7-9|14|-|-|TRBJ1-1
TGTGCCAGCAGCCCTCCTGGGGGGGACGCTGAAGCTTTCTTT
CASSPPGGDAEAFF
>TRBV6-1|18|-|TRBD1|TRBJ1-1
TGTGCCAGCAGTGAAGGGATCGCCGGGACAGGGAAAACCACTGAAGCTTTCTTT
CASSEGIAGTGKTTEAFF
>TRBV11-2|15|-|-|TRBJ1-1
TGTGCCAGCAGCTTGGAGGGCGGGATGAACACTGAAGCTTTCTTT
CASSLEGGMNTEAFF
>TRBV7-9|14|-|-|TRBJ1-3
TGTGCCAGCAGCTTATTGTATTCCGATGACAGGTTTCCCTTT
CASSLLYSDDRFPF
>TRBV18|15|-|-|TRBJ1-1
TGTGCCAGCTCGCCTCGACAGAAAGAGAACACTGAAGCTTTCTTT
CASSPRQKENTEAFF
>TRBV5-4|14|few|TRBD1|TRBJ1-2
TGTGCCAGCAGGCTGGACAGGGGGCGTTTGGGCTACACCTTC
CASRLDRGRLGYTF
>TRBV5-6|13|-|-|TRBJ2-5
TGTGCCAGCAGCTGGGGGGTCCAAGAGACCCAGTACTTC
CASSWGVQETQYF
>TRBV2|16|-|-|TRBJ2-1
TGTGCCAGCAGCCAAGTGGGGACAAGTAGGTGGAATGAGCAGTTCTTC
CASSQVGTSRWNEQFF
>TRBV21-1|19|-|-|TRBJ2-3
TGTGCCAGCAGCAAAATCAGGACAGCGTCAGGGTATAGCACAGATACGCAGTATTTT
CASSKIRTASGYSTDTQYF
>TRBV10-3|13|-|TRBD1|TRBJ1-2
TGTGCCATCACGCAGGGGGCCCGATATGGCTACACCTTC
CAITQGARYGYTF
>TRBV3-1/TRBV3-2|12|-|TRBD1|TRBJ1-2
TGTGCCAGCAGTCCGACAGGGTATGGCTACACCTTC
CASSPTGYGYTF
>TRBV20-1|15|-|-|TRBJ1-5
TGCAGTGCTAGTCCCGCGGCAGCTCGCAATCAGCCCCAGCATTTT
CSASPAAARNQPQHF
>TRBV4-1|15|-|-|TRBJ1-5
TGCGCCAGCAGCCAAACAGGGTTTGGTCTTCAGCCCCAGCATTTT
CASSQTGFGLQPQHF
>TRBV7-9|16|-|TRBD2|TRBJ2-1
TGTGCCAGCAGCCTAAGACTAGCGGGGGGGAAGGATGAGCAGTTCTTC
CASSLRLAGGKDEQFF
>TRBV5-1|14|few|TRBD1|TRBJ1-1
TGCGCCAGCAGCTTGGCCGGGACAGGGGCTGAAGCTTTCTTT
CASSLAGTGAEAFF
>TRBV7-9|12|-|-|TRBJ1-2
TGTGCCAGCAGCACCAGGAAAGGTGGCTACACCTTC
CASSTRKGGYTF
>TRBV11-3|14|-|-|TRBJ2-5
TGTGCCAGCAGCCAAGGGGGGGTGTGGGAGACCCAGTACTTC
CASSQGGVWETQYF
>TRBV2|15|-|-|TRBJ1-4
TGTGCCAGCAGTGAAGCACGGGGGGCTGGGGAAAAACTGTTTTTT
CASSEARGAGEKLFF
>TRBV23-1|14|-|TRBD2|TRBJ2-1
TGCGCCAGACCCCGGGAGGGAATTTTGGATGAGCAGTTCTTC
CARPREGILDEQFF
>TRBV19|13|-|-|TRBJ1-1
TGTGCCAGTAGTATAATGGGGCACCTTGAAGCTTTCTTT
CASSIMGHLEAFF
>TRBV5-4|15|-|TRBD1|TRBJ2-7
TGTGCCAGCAGCTTGGTTATAGGGGGCTTCTACGAGCAGTACTTC
CASSLVIGGFYEQYF
>TRBV5-4|15|-|TRBD2|TRBJ2-3
TGTGCCAGCAGGCAGACTAGCGGGAGCACAGATACGCAGTATTTT
CASRQTSGSTDTQYF
>TRBV5-1|12|-|-|TRBJ2-5
TGCGCCAGCAGCTTGGCCAAAGAGACCCAGTACTTC
CASSLAKETQYF
>TRBV7-9|17|few|TRBD1|TRBJ2-3
TGTGCCAGCAGCTTAGGAGGGACAGGGGTGCGGACAGATACGCAGTATTTT
CASSLGGTGVRTDTQYF
>TRBV5-1|13|-|-|TRBJ1-1
TGCGCCAGCAGACCTGACAGCTACACTGAAGCTTTCTTT
CASRPDSYTEAFF
>TRBV19|15|-|TRBD2|TRBJ2-1
TGTGCCAGTAGAGACGAGCGGGGGGGCCTTGATGAGCAGTTCTTC
CASRDERGGLDEQFF
>TRBV5-8|13|medium-sized|-|TRBJ2-7
TGTGCCAGCAGCCTTCCTAGCTCCTACGAGCAGTACTTC
CASSLPSSYEQYF
>TRBV6-1|14|-|TRBD1|TRBJ2-7
TGTGCCAGCAGTGAGACAGGGGGTACCTACGAGCAGTACTTC
CASSETGGTYEQYF
>TRBV10-1|14|-|TRBD1|TRBJ2-2
TGCGCCACCTCCGGGACAGGGAACACCGGGGAGCTGTTTTTT
CATSGTGNTGELFF
>TRBV21-1|18|-|-|TRBJ2-7
TGTGCCAGCAGCAAGACCCGCGGAGGGGGGACAGGGGAGACCGAGCAGTACTTC
CASSKTRGGGTGETEQYF
>TRBV10-3|16|-|TRBD1|TRBJ2-1
TGTGCCATCAGTGAGTCGACAGGGGGTTCCTACAATGAGCAGTTCTTC
CAISESTGGSYNEQFF
>TRBV11-2|14|-|-|TRBJ1-5
TGTGCCAGCAGCTTAGTACAGGGCGGGCAGCCCCAGCATTTT
CASSLVQGGQPQHF